This is a list of T cell receptor beta chains from one sample in a study of beta chain features in type 1 diabetes. Sequencing was performed with immunoSEQ multiplex PCR; in TCRdb, only in-frame clones are kept and a portion is missing. The sample consists of 150,000 or so clones, about 63% of them appearing once. Sequencing was performed on naive CD4+ T cells from blood. Receptor source: a man aged 25 to 40 with type 1 diabetes. The CDR3 runs from the conserved cysteine through the conserved F or W. A D gene is named only where the DNA matches it firmly. Some rows have no size entry. The others give once, few or many, or a class for an expanded clone.

J gene	D gene	V gene	clone size	CDR3 protein	CDR3 DNA
TRBJ2-7	NA	TRBV2	NA	CASSENRVGEQYF	TGTGCCAGCAGTGAAAACAGGGTAGGGGAGCAGTACTTC
TRBJ2-1	TRBD1	TRBV6-5	NA	CASSYGTGDVNEQFF	TGTGCCAGCAGTTACGGGACAGGGGATGTCAATGAGCAGTTCTTC
TRBJ2-5	TRBD1	TRBV11-2	NA	CASSSGQKETQYF	TGTGCCAGCAGCTCGGGACAGAAAGAGACCCAGTACTTC
TRBJ2-7	TRBD1	TRBV25-1	NA	CASRRQGGLDEQYF	TGTGCCAGTAGGCGACAGGGGGGGTTGGACGAGCAGTACTTC
TRBJ1-6	TRBD1	TRBV4-3	once	CASSQGDRGLLKSPLHF	TGCGCCAGCAGCCAAGGGGACAGGGGCCTTCTTAAATCACCCCTCCACTTT
TRBJ2-3	NA	TRBV9	few	CASSVGASSTDTQYF	TGTGCCAGCAGCGTAGGAGCTTCTAGCACAGATACGCAGTATTTT
TRBJ2-1	NA	TRBV29-1	NA	CSVLTVPYTSEQFF	TGCAGCGTTCTGACTGTACCTTATACAAGTGAGCAGTTCTTC
TRBJ2-3	TRBD1	TRBV5-1	NA	CASSSRATGPSTDTQYF	TGCGCCAGCAGCTCGAGGGCGACAGGGCCGAGCACAGATACGCAGTATTTT
TRBJ1-4	NA	TRBV28	NA	CASSLRGNEKLFF	TGTGCCAGCAGTTTGAGGGGGAATGAAAAACTGTTTTTT
TRBJ2-5	NA	TRBV14	NA	CASSQDGTRSYETQYF	TGTGCCAGCAGCCAAGACGGCACCAGGAGTTACGAGACCCAGTACTTC
TRBJ2-3	NA	TRBV4-3	few	CASSLRGTDTQYF	TGCGCCAGCAGCCTTCGCGGCACAGATACGCAGTATTTT
TRBJ2-7	NA	TRBV5-1	NA	CASSLEGRYEQYF	TGCGCCAGCAGCTTGGAGGGGAGGTACGAGCAGTACTTC
TRBJ2-1	TRBD1	TRBV5-4	NA	CASSETGGYPYNEQFF	TGTGCCAGCAGCGAAACAGGGGGCTATCCCTACAATGAGCAGTTCTTC
TRBJ2-3	NA	TRBV2	NA	CASSEFRGSTDTQYF	TGTGCCAGCAGTGAATTTAGGGGAAGCACAGATACGCAGTATTTT
TRBJ1-1	NA	TRBV15	few	CATSKEGGWMNTEAFF	TGTGCCACCAGCAAGGAGGGCGGTTGGATGAACACTGAAGCTTTCTTT
TRBJ1-2	TRBD1	TRBV29-1	NA	CSAGQGGSAFGYTF	TGCAGCGCCGGACAGGGAGGGAGTGCGTTTGGCTACACCTTC
TRBJ1-4	TRBD1	TRBV7-7	few	CASSHQGAEKLFF	TGTGCCAGCAGCCATCAGGGGGCTGAAAAACTGTTTTTT
TRBJ2-3	NA	TRBV7-9	few	CASRSTRDTQYF	TGTGCCAGCAGATCGACCCGGGATACGCAGTATTTT
TRBJ2-1	NA	TRBV7-9	NA	CASSTGTQNDNEQFF	TGTGCCAGCAGCACCGGGACACAAAACGACAATGAGCAGTTCTTC
TRBJ2-2	TRBD1	TRBV25-1	NA	CASSDPPSGGLFF	TGTGCCAGCAGTGACCCGCCCTCAGGGGGATTGTTTTTT
TRBJ1-1	NA	TRBV9	NA	CASSVGAGWYGNTEAFF	TGTGCCAGCAGCGTAGGTGCGGGGTGGTATGGGAACACTGAAGCTTTCTTT
TRBJ2-7	NA	TRBV11-2	NA	CASSLIMSTPYEQYF	TGTGCCAGCAGCTTAATTATGAGTACGCCCTACGAGCAGTACTTC
TRBJ1-1	TRBD1	TRBV28	once	CASRGGQGLTEAFF	TGTGCCAGCAGGGGAGGACAGGGTTTGACTGAAGCTTTCTTT
TRBJ2-5	NA	TRBV7-2	few	CASSLAAVQETQYF	TGTGCCAGCAGCTTAGCGGCCGTTCAAGAGACCCAGTACTTC
TRBJ2-1	TRBD2	TRBV2	once	CASSISGVVNEQFF	TGTGCCAGCAGTATTAGCGGGGTAGTCAATGAGCAGTTCTTC
TRBJ2-3	TRBD2	TRBV7-2	NA	CASSLHGGGTDTQYF	TGTGCCAGCAGCTTACATGGCGGGGGAACAGATACGCAGTATTTT
TRBJ2-3	TRBD1	TRBV7-2	NA	CASSRTGSPSTDTQYF	TGTGCCAGCAGTAGGACAGGTTCCCCTAGCACAGATACGCAGTATTTT
TRBJ2-5	TRBD1	TRBV29-1	NA	CSADRQGKETQYF	TGCAGCGCTGATAGACAGGGGAAAGAGACCCAGTACTTC
TRBJ1-3	TRBD1	TRBV29-1	NA	CSVEDHYRTGPGNTIYF	TGCAGCGTTGAAGATCATTACAGGACAGGGCCTGGAAACACCATATATTTT
TRBJ2-5	NA	TRBV4-3	NA	CASSQERTGETQYF	TGCGCCAGCAGCCAGGAACGGACGGGAGAGACCCAGTACTTC
TRBJ2-7	NA	TRBV25-1	few	CASRDFYEQYF	TGTGCCAGCAGGGACTTCTACGAGCAGTACTTC
TRBJ1-5	NA	TRBV2	NA	CASREIRSNQPQHF	TGTGCCAGCAGAGAGATACGGTCGAATCAGCCCCAGCATTTT
TRBJ2-5	NA	TRBV28	few	CASSLLETQYF	TGTGCCAGCAGTTTGTTAGAGACCCAGTACTTC
TRBJ2-5	TRBD2	TRBV5-6	few	CASSLDPSGVQETQYF	TGTGCCAGCAGCTTGGATCCTAGCGGGGTGCAAGAGACCCAGTACTTC
TRBJ2-7	TRBD1	TRBV13	NA	CASSGSGQDYYEQYF	TGTGCCAGCAGCGGATCCGGACAGGATTACTACGAGCAGTACTTC
TRBJ2-7	NA	TRBV29-1	NA	CSVERGVGEGEQYF	TGCAGCGTTGAAAGAGGGGTAGGGGAAGGCGAGCAGTACTTC
TRBJ1-1	NA	TRBV30	NA	CAWSVRVMNTEAFF	TGTGCCTGGAGTGTACGTGTCATGAACACTGAAGCTTTCTTT
TRBJ2-7	NA	TRBV19	NA	CASSKVTDSYEQYF	TGTGCCAGTAGTAAGGTGACTGATTCCTACGAGCAGTACTTC
TRBJ2-3	TRBD2	TRBV4-3	NA	CASSLLAENTDTQYF	TGCGCCAGCAGCCTACTAGCGGAGAACACAGATACGCAGTATTTT
TRBJ2-1	TRBD2	TRBV18	NA	CASSPGEGSYNEQFF	TGTGCCAGCTCACCAGGGGAGGGCTCCTACAATGAGCAGTTCTTC
TRBJ2-1	NA	TRBV29-1	few	CSVEGQAYNEQFF	TGCAGCGTTGAAGGGCAGGCTTACAATGAGCAGTTCTTC
TRBJ2-5	NA	TRBV2	NA	CASSESYGETQYF	TGTGCCAGCAGTGAGTCGTACGGAGAGACCCAGTACTTC
TRBJ1-1	NA	TRBV14	few	CASRGEGEAFF	TGTGCCAGCAGGGGGGAGGGTGAAGCTTTCTTT
TRBJ1-6	NA	TRBV29-1	NA	CSVTDGNNSPLHF	TGCAGCGTGACGGACGGAAATAATTCACCCCTCCACTTT
TRBJ2-5	NA	TRBV30	NA	CAWSALETQYF	TGTGCCTGGAGTGCCCTCGAGACCCAGTACTTC
TRBJ2-1	TRBD2	TRBV11-2	once	CASTSGASGGSYNEQFF	TGTGCCAGCACCTCGGGTGCTAGCGGGGGATCCTACAATGAGCAGTTCTTC
TRBJ2-5	TRBD2	TRBV9	once	CASSGPAAGGQGTQYF	TGTGCCAGCAGCGGGCCAGCGGCGGGGGGGCAAGGGACCCAGTACTTC
TRBJ2-5	NA	TRBV5-6	few	CASSLKETQYF	TGTGCCAGCAGCTTGAAGGAGACCCAGTACTTC
TRBJ2-7	NA	TRBV13	NA	CASSLGAQGWQYF	TGTGCCAGCAGCTTAGGCGCCCAGGGGTGGCAGTACTTC
TRBJ2-1	NA	TRBV10-3	NA	CAIRDWTYNEQFF	TGTGCCATCAGGGACTGGACCTACAATGAGCAGTTCTTC